Below, one TCR beta chain is given with its context. Its target is unknown. These data originate in a study of T cell responses to AZD1222 COVID-19 vaccine. Study context: The study pooled second doses at about 4 or about 12 weeks.

Study findings and constraints: At 160-218 and 743-854, vaccine-associated CD4 TCRs were dominant, and they spanned spike. At baseline, seropositivity was found in only six or seven AZD1222 recipients. Donors skewed white British and female; clonal diversity was possibly underestimated.

The CDR3 spans 14 residues. CDR1 and CDR2 from the germline V gene are SGHRS and YFSETQ. V gave up 0 bases and J gave up 4 bases, with 8 bases separating them. Produced via immunoSEQ multiplex PCR; TCRdb's table is partial and in-frame only. In the table there are around 100,000 clones, 75% to 90% of which are singletons. The chain combines TRBV5-1 with TRBJ1-5; no clear D gene. The receptor's source is an adult in good health. The sample here was peripheral blood, taken on day 0 of AZD1222 vaccination. This chain's CDR3 is CASSLASGNQPQHF. In nucleotides, the CDR3 is TGCGCCAGCAGCTTGGCCAGTGGAAATCAGCCCCAGCATTTT.